The rows below give T cell receptor beta chains drawn from one sample of a study of OX40 agonist ivuxolimab in advanced cancers. Sequenced by immunoSEQ multiplex PCR; TCRdb stores in-frame clones only, minus some. The repertoire holds roughly 53,000 clones, with roughly 80% as singletons. The sample was CD4+ or CD8+ T cells sorted from blood, taken in a trial of the OX40 agonist ivuxolimab. These receptors all come from an adult with an advanced solid tumor such as melanoma, head and neck, liver or kidney cancer. CDR3s include the opening cysteine and the closing phenylalanine or tryptophan. The order of the fields is J gene, V gene, CDR3 protein.

J gene: TRBJ2-2
V gene: TRBV10-1
CDR3 protein: CASSARGANTGELFF

J gene: TRBJ2-2
V gene: TRBV6-8
CDR3 protein: CASIYLWDTGELFF

J gene: TRBJ2-2
V gene: TRBV7-2
CDR3 protein: CASSVDRGQVEYTGELFF

J gene: TRBJ1-1
V gene: TRBV18
CDR3 protein: CASSPPLTVENTEAFF

J gene: TRBJ1-2
V gene: TRBV7-9
CDR3 protein: CASRPGTGYGYTF

J gene: TRBJ2-5
V gene: TRBV7-8
CDR3 protein: CASTTGYETQYF

J gene: TRBJ1-1
V gene: TRBV28
CDR3 protein: CASSLRGARNTEAFF

J gene: TRBJ2-7
V gene: TRBV19
CDR3 protein: CASSIGLAGASDEQYF

J gene: TRBJ2-5
V gene: TRBV7-9
CDR3 protein: CASSLPPRGRRGDQETQYF

J gene: TRBJ2-5
V gene: TRBV19
CDR3 protein: CASRASGGGETQYF

J gene: TRBJ2-3
V gene: TRBV9
CDR3 protein: CASSRGSIASTDTQYF

J gene: TRBJ2-1
V gene: TRBV4-2
CDR3 protein: CASSQGTSGDYNEQFF

J gene: TRBJ2-5
V gene: TRBV6-6
CDR3 protein: CASSYSSGGPEETQYF

J gene: TRBJ2-1
V gene: TRBV6-6
CDR3 protein: CASSFPGTSGHNEQFF

J gene: TRBJ2-5
V gene: TRBV7-3
CDR3 protein: CASSLNRGETQYF

J gene: TRBJ2-7
V gene: TRBV7-2
CDR3 protein: CASSLDLSVSSYEQYF

J gene: TRBJ2-1
V gene: TRBV20-1
CDR3 protein: CSATLGWEQFF

J gene: TRBJ2-1
V gene: TRBV5-1
CDR3 protein: CASRPGTGSYNEQFF

J gene: TRBJ2-2
V gene: TRBV11-2
CDR3 protein: CASSLLAGVGELFF

J gene: TRBJ2-3
V gene: TRBV28
CDR3 protein: CASSFSGVNTQYF

J gene: TRBJ2-7
V gene: TRBV13
CDR3 protein: CASSLSWGTSYEQYF

J gene: TRBJ2-2
V gene: TRBV6-6
CDR3 protein: CASRNGVRLTGELFF

J gene: TRBJ1-1
V gene: TRBV28
CDR3 protein: CASRVGGARPDTEAFF

J gene: TRBJ2-3
V gene: TRBV7-3
CDR3 protein: CASSPRGSGLSTDTQYF

J gene: TRBJ2-5
V gene: TRBV28
CDR3 protein: CASSAGLAGVIETQYF

J gene: TRBJ1-1
V gene: TRBV29-1
CDR3 protein: CSVEGQRNTEAFF

J gene: TRBJ2-2
V gene: TRBV7-8
CDR3 protein: CASSQLGQNTGELFF

J gene: TRBJ2-1
V gene: TRBV30
CDR3 protein: CAWTVGPYNEQFF

J gene: TRBJ2-1
V gene: TRBV15
CDR3 protein: CATSLFSGAYNEQFF

J gene: TRBJ1-1
V gene: TRBV29-1
CDR3 protein: CSVDRGRGNTEAFF

J gene: TRBJ1-5
V gene: TRBV4-3
CDR3 protein: CASSGSWQGNQPQHF

J gene: TRBJ1-5
V gene: TRBV10-3
CDR3 protein: CAISDSGAGQPQHF

J gene: TRBJ2-2
V gene: TRBV11-3
CDR3 protein: CASSLGVANTGELFF

J gene: TRBJ2-3
V gene: TRBV5-4
CDR3 protein: CASSSLAGGSDTQYF

J gene: TRBJ1-2
V gene: TRBV19
CDR3 protein: CASSGGSIGYTF

J gene: TRBJ2-1
V gene: TRBV19
CDR3 protein: CASSINSGDRGNEQFF

J gene: TRBJ2-3
V gene: TRBV4-2
CDR3 protein: CASSQELLGTDTQYF

J gene: TRBJ2-1
V gene: TRBV5-5
CDR3 protein: CASSSSGPTDEQFF

J gene: TRBJ2-7
V gene: TRBV7-2
CDR3 protein: CASSSAGTYSYEQYF

J gene: TRBJ1-1
V gene: TRBV6-6
CDR3 protein: CASTKGISDAEAFF